This T cell receptor (beta chain) was profiled in a study of T cell responses to AZD1222 COVID-19 vaccine. In this sample, this clone turned up a few times. Antigen: not known. V dropped 1 base and J dropped 0 bases, with 9 bases sitting between them. The CDR3 is 15 residues long. The V gene's germline CDR1 is MNHNS and CDR2 SASEGT. TCRdb's copy holds only in-frame clones and misses some; the assay was immunoSEQ multiplex PCR. The sample records about 93,000 clones, 80% to 90% being singletons. Study outcomes and limitations: White British people made up most donors, females outnumbered males, and clonal diversity was possibly underestimated.

The clonotype comes from an adult in good health. V gene TRBV6-1 combines with J gene TRBJ1-1; weak D call: TRBD1 (5 bases). The specimen comprised peripheral blood, sampled on day 0 of AZD1222 vaccination. The DNA for the CDR3 is TGTGCCAGCAGTGAAGGTAGGGGTATGAACACTGAAGCTTTCTTT. Translation: CASSEGRGMNTEAFF.